One sample yielded the 20 T cell receptor beta chains listed below, sequenced in a study of T cell repertoires in cytomegalovirus infection. Their cognate antigens are unknown. TCRdb re-derived calls from the reads in MiXCR, one entry per CDR3 protein. The sample has around 310,000 distinct CDR3 sequences, 25% to 30% seen once. Sequences were derived from cultured PBMCs, sampled from culture after CMV antigen stimulation. These receptors were collected from a human donor in good health (CMV status not recorded). Some clones in this sample may be carry-over from other donors' samples.

This clonotype came up a few times. This chain's CDR3 is CASSFKGSTDTQYF. DNA for the CDR3: TGTGCCAGCAGCTTCAAGGGGAGCACAGATACGCAGTATTTT. This rearrangement joins TRBV7-9 to TRBJ2-3; a weak D match, TRBD1 (5 bases). CDR3 size: 14 residues. V gave up 3 bases and J gave up 0 bases, with 7 bases separating them. Germline values: CDR1 SEHNR, CDR2 FQNEAQ (reference sequence).

This clonotype was seen a handful of times. This rearrangement joins TRBV6-8 to TRBJ2-3; 8 nucleotides align to TRBD2. Trimming took 2 bases from V and 4 from J; bases not matched to a gene: 5. The CDR3 contains 15 residues. Germline-derived CDR1 and CDR2 are MNHGY and SAAAGT. The CDR3 spells CASSYGRGAADTQYF. The CDR3 nucleotides read TGTGCCAGCAGTTACGGGCGGGGGGCCGCAGATACGCAGTATTTT.

This clonotype was detected ten times or more. The chain joins TRBV28 to TRBJ2-1; D ambiguous. CDR1 MDHEN and CDR2 SYDVKM come from the germline V gene. V lost 7 bases to trimming and J lost 3 bases, with 19 bases between them. The CDR3 sequence is 16 residues long. The CDR3, as DNA: TGTGCCAGCACCGGCCGGCGAGGTCAGAACTACAATGAGCAGTTCTTC. Residues: CASTGRRGQNYNEQFF.

This clonotype was counted between two and nine times. The chain carries TRBV27 and TRBJ2-3; D is undetermined. Germline V gene lookup returns CDR1 MNHEY and CDR2 SMNVEV (reference sequence). This CDR3 comprises 15 residues. V was pared by 7 bases and J by 1 base, with 15 bases between. CDR3 protein: CASTQEGHGTDTQYF. The CDR3 coding sequence is TGTGCCAGCACCCAGGAAGGCCATGGCACAGATACGCAGTATTTT.

The chain recombines TRBV7-6 with TRBJ2-1, with 8 bases identical to TRBD2. Trimming cost V 5 bases and J 1 base; bases outside gene matches: 7. Germline V CDR1 and CDR2: SGHVS, FNYEAQ. The CDR3 is 16 amino acids. CDR3 sequence: CASSPYGGGSYNEQFF. CDR3 in DNA: TGTGCCAGCAGCCCCTACGGGGGGGGTTCCTACAATGAGCAGTTCTTC.

At least ten counts were recorded for this clonotype. The CDR3 sequence is CASSVQQGSDTQYF. CDR3 nucleotide sequence: TGTGCCAGCAGCGTGCAACAGGGATCAGATACGCAGTATTTT. The chain has TRBV9 and TRBJ2-3; D perhaps matches TRBD1 (6 bases). The CDR3 totals 14 residues. The germline V gene has CDR1 SGDLS and CDR2 YYNGEE. V was pared by 2 bases and J by 4 bases, with 11 bases between.

This chain connects TRBV19 to TRBJ1-6; TRBD1 is a possible D gene (6 bases). This CDR3 is 14 amino acids long. The ends were cut back, 3 bases at V and 7 bases at J, with 10 bases in the middle. The V gene's germline CDR1 is LNHDA and CDR2 SQIVND (reference sequence). CDR3 amino acids: CASSMERGNSPLHF. DNA for the CDR3: TGTGCCAGTAGTATGGAAAGGGGGAATTCACCCCTCCACTTT.

The genes are TRBV30 and TRBJ2-5; 8 positions agree with TRBD1. The ends lost 5 bases at V and 9 bases at J; junction bases unmatched: 8. CDR3 size: 12 residues. Germline values: CDR1 GTSNPN, CDR2 SVGIG (reference sequence). CDR3 region: CAWLQGGQAQYF. CDR3 DNA sequence: TGTGCCTGGCTGCAGGGGGGACAGGCCCAGTACTTC.

The genes are TRBV7-3 and TRBJ2-7; no firm D call. The CDR3 sequence is 14 residues long. Germline-derived CDR1 and CDR2 are SGHTA and FQGTGA. The germline V and J ends were trimmed by 8 bases and 1 base, with 15 bases remaining between them. CDR3 amino acids: CASSPGLGSYEQYF. CDR3 in DNA: TGTGCCAGCTCCCCAGGATTAGGATCCTACGAGCAGTACTTC.

This clonotype was seen a few times. The J gene is TRBJ1-4, the V gene TRBV4-2; weak D call: TRBD1 (5 bases). The CDR3 totals 15 residues. Trimming cost V 0 bases and J 5 bases, with 10 bases left between them. Germline assignment: CDR1 LGHNA and CDR2 YNFKEQ. Written as DNA, the CDR3 is TGTGCCAGCAGCCAAGAGGGGCAGGGCAATGAAAAACTGTTTTTT. Amino acid sequence: CASSQEGQGNEKLFF.

The chain links TRBV6-1 to TRBJ2-3, with D possibly TRBD1 on 6 matching bases. This CDR3 spans 14 amino acids. The germline V gene encodes CDR1 MNHNS and CDR2 SASEGT. The V end was cut by 2 bases, the J end by 8 bases, with 14 bases between. The CDR3: CASSERKDRSTQYF. The CDR3 DNA reads TGTGCCAGCAGTGAACGGAAAGACAGGTCTACGCAGTATTTT.

CDR3 in amino acids: CASSPFGGWPQHF. Written as DNA, the CDR3 is TGTGCCAGCAGTCCCTTCGGGGGTTGGCCCCAGCATTTT. The chain uses TRBV27 and TRBJ1-5; D possibly corresponds to TRBD1 (5 bases). Germline V gives CDR1 MNHEY, CDR2 SMNVEV (reference sequence). CDR3 size: 13 residues. The V gene lost 5 bases and the J gene lost 9 bases, with 14 bases spanning the gap.

This clonotype was detected only a few times. The chain is built from TRBV7-8 and TRBJ1-2; 10 bases are shared with TRBD1. Germline V CDR1 and CDR2: SGHVS, FQNEAQ. Trimming at V came to 5 bases and at J to 4 bases, leaving 4 bases not matched to a gene. The CDR3 sequence is 14 residues long. The CDR3: CASSPGQGPYGYTF. The DNA for the CDR3 is TGTGCCAGCAGCCCGGGACAGGGGCCCTATGGCTACACCTTC.

The rearrangement joins TRBV12-5 to TRBJ1-1; 10 bases fit TRBD1. The CDR3 extends over 15 amino acids. Germline-derived CDR1 and CDR2 are LGHNT and FRNRAP. Trimming took 1 base from V and 3 from J; bases not matched to a gene: 2. CDR3 nucleotides: TGTGCTAGTGGTTTGGGACAGGGGGCCGACACTGAAGCTTTCTTT. It yields the protein CASGLGQGADTEAFF.

This clonotype was seen ten or more times. The chain recombines TRBV12-3 or TRBV12-4 with TRBJ1-1; weak D call: TRBD1 (6 bases). The CDR3 length is 12 residues. Trimming pared 3 bases from V and 8 bases from J, leaving 10 bases between. The CDR3 nucleotides are TGTGCCAGCAGTTTTCCCGGGACAGAAGCTTTCTTT. It codes for CASSFPGTEAFF.

The chain is built from TRBV3-1 and TRBJ1-5; perhaps TRBD1 as D (6 bases). The CDR3 runs 16 residues. Trimming removed 0 bases at V and 4 bases at J, with 13 bases between. Germline values: CDR1 LGHDT, CDR2 YNNKEL (reference sequence). Here the CDR3 DNA reads TGTGCCAGCAGCCAAGATTACGGACAGTGGAATCAGCCCCAGCATTTT. Translation: CASSQDYGQWNQPQHF.

V gene TRBV27 combines with J gene TRBJ1-1; 8 bases match TRBD1. The CDR3 contains 15 residues. Germline CDR1 reads MNHEY; CDR2 reads SMNVEV (reference sequence). Unmatched junction bases numbered 6, after V lost 6 bases and J lost 0 bases. Here the CDR3 reads CASRSRQGMNTEAFF. The CDR3 bases are TGTGCCAGCAGGAGCAGACAGGGGATGAACACTGAAGCTTTCTTT.

The rearrangement uses TRBV5-1 and TRBJ1-2; 8 bases match TRBD1. After removal of 4 bases from V and 1 base from J, the junction contained 6 bases not matched to a gene. Germline V gene lookup returns CDR1 SGHRS and CDR2 YFSETQ. The CDR3 is made up of 15 amino acids. The CDR3 sequence: CASSETGVNNYGYTF. The CDR3 nucleotides are TGCGCCAGCAGCGAGACAGGGGTTAATAACTATGGCTACACCTTC.

The V gene is TRBV11-3, the J gene TRBJ1-1; unclear D gene. The V gene's germline CDR1 is SGHNT and CDR2 YENEEA. The CDR3 length is 13 residues. Trimming shortened V by 3 bases and J by 4 bases, and 9 bases separated the two germline ends. CDR3 region: CASSFGLSTEAFF. CDR3 in DNA: TGTGCCAGCAGCTTCGGACTCTCCACTGAAGCTTTCTTT.

The CDR3 spells CASSTGTEQPQHF. The CDR3 DNA sequence: TGTGCCAGCAGCACCGGGACAGAGCAGCCCCAGCATTTT. This sequence joins TRBV27 and TRBJ1-5, with 7 bases fitting TRBD1. J was trimmed by 7 bases and V by 6 bases; bases with no gene match: 6. The germline V gene encodes CDR1 MNHEY and CDR2 SMNVEV (reference sequence). The CDR3 consists of 13 residues.